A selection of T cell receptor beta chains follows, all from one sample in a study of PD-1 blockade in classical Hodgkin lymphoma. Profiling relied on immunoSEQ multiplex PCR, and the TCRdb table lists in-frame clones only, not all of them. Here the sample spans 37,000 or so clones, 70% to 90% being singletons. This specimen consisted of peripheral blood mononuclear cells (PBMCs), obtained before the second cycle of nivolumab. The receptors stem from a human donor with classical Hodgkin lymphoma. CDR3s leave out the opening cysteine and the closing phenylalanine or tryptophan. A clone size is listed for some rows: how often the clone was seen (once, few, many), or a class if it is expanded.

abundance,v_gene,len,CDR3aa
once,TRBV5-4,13,ASSPGGASNTEAF
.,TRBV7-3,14,ASSARIAVSYNEQF
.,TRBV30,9,AWGLGETQY
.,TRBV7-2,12,ASSLAGEYTEAF
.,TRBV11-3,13,ASSLEASGTGELF
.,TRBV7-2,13,ASSQGDGLNTEAF
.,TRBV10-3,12,AISAGVNTGELF
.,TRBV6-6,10,ASSQMNTEAF
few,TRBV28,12,ASSLWTGESEQY
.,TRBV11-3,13,ASSLAGGHSYEQY
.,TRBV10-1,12,ASSKDFSGNTIY
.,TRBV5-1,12,ASSLNRGPYEQY
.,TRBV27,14,ASSLSPWVSSYEQY
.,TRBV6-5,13,ASSYRALTIYEQY
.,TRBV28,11,ASRFDSSYEQY
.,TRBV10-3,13,AISQGGTSGYEQY
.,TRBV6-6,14,ASSYVTGSGTDTQY
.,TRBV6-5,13,ASSYSGAAKNIQY
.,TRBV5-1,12,ASSLVTGAYEQY
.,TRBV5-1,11,ASSLGQGVGAF
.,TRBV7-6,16,ASSLVLAGGTSTGELF
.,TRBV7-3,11,ASSATGPGELF
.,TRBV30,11,AWSRGDNQPQH
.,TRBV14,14,ASSPGWGRGTDTQY
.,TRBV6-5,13,ASSYRTDYYNEQF
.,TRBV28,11,ASSFLDRDGYT
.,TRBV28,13,ASSFVTSGQETQY
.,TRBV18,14,ASSRAPGTSTDTQY
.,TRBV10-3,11,AISVGRDDIQY
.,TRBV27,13,ASSLPPGRNSEQF
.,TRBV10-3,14,AISEGTRWPQETQY